The 24 T cell receptor beta chains below all came from one sample that was sequenced in a study of blood T cell repertoires in COVID-19. Repertoires were generated with immunoSEQ multiplex PCR, while TCRdb's copy carries only in-frame clones and drops some. The sample has 150,000 to 200,000 clones, under 95% seen once. Sequenced: peripheral blood. The receptors derive from a man aged 60 to 75 with active or convalescent COVID-19.

The rearrangement links TRBV5-6 to TRBJ1-5; perhaps TRBD1 as D (6 bases). CDR3 size: 15 residues. Germline V gene sequence: CDR1 SGHDT, CDR2 YYEEEE. V was shortened by 1 base and J by 0 bases, with 8 bases between the two germline ends. The CDR3 DNA follows: TGTGCCAGCAGCTTGAGGGGGGGTAGCAATCAGCCCCAGCATTTT. Translating it yields CASSLRGGSNQPQHF.

This chain links TRBV5-1 with TRBJ1-6; a weak D match, TRBD1 (6 bases). The V gene lost 0 bases and the J gene lost 8 bases, with 9 bases spanning the gap. Germline loops: CDR1 SGHRS, CDR2 YFSETQ. The CDR3 length is 14 residues. The CDR3 protein is CASSLEGGDSPLHF. The CDR3 region has the DNA TGCGCCAGCAGCTTGGAGGGGGGGGATTCACCCCTCCACTTT.

V and J are TRBV10-3 and TRBJ1-4, with D hard to call. Trimming stripped 8 bases from V and 5 bases from J, with 12 bases between. The CDR3 loop spans 13 amino acids. Germline V lookup: CDR1 ENHRY, CDR2 SYGVKD. The CDR3 loop reads CAIGTEINEKLFF. For the CDR3, the DNA is TGTGCCATCGGAACAGAGATAAATGAAAAACTGTTTTTT.

The chain uses TRBV2 and TRBJ2-6, with TRBD1 as a possible D gene (5 bases). There are 19 residues in the CDR3. Trimming pared 8 bases from V and 0 bases from J, leaving 23 bases between. Per the germline V gene, CDR1 is SNHLY and CDR2 is FYNNEI. The CDR3 region is CASGSRTRTPSSGANVLTF. For the CDR3, the DNA is TGTGCCAGCGGTTCCAGGACAAGGACCCCTAGCTCTGGGGCCAACGTCCTGACTTTC.

The chain couples TRBV13 to TRBJ1-6; 8 positions match TRBD1. V trimming: 5 bases; J trimming: 7 bases; junction bases outside the gene matches: 4. CDR1 and CDR2 from the germline V gene are PRHDT and FYEKMQ (reference sequence). The CDR3 extends over 14 amino acids. The CDR3 is CASSQQGANSPLHF. The CDR3 DNA reads TGTGCCAGCAGCCAGCAGGGGGCAAATTCACCCCTCCACTTT.

The chain is built from TRBV5-4 and TRBJ2-2; TRBD2 agrees at 10 bases. V trimming: 3 bases; J trimming: 1 base; junction bases outside the gene matches: 3. Germline V gene data show CDR1 as SGHNT and CDR2 as YYREEE (reference sequence). This CDR3 region has 16 residues. This chain's CDR3 is CASSSRTSGNTGELFF. The CDR3 coding sequence is TGTGCCAGCAGCTCGCGGACTAGCGGGAACACCGGGGAGCTGTTTTTT.

The table lists this clone with a count of one. This chain joins TRBV29-1 and TRBJ1-3; the D is unclear. Trimming stripped 2 bases from V and 0 bases from J, with 5 bases between. The CDR3 loop spans 13 amino acids. Germline V gene data show CDR1 as SQVTM and CDR2 as ANQGSEA. The CDR3 reads CSVEQRSGNTIYF. In DNA, the CDR3 is TGCAGCGTTGAACAGCGCTCTGGAAACACCATATATTTT.

The CDR3 loop reads CASSTLRGSNQPQHF. DNA of the CDR3: TGTGCCAGCAGTACTCTCAGGGGCAGCAATCAGCCCCAGCATTTT. The V call is TRBV6-5, the J call TRBJ1-5; D is perhaps TRBD1 (6 bases). Germline CDR1 is MNHEY and CDR2 is SVGAGI. The V end was cut by 5 bases, the J end by 1 base, with 12 bases between. This CDR3 is built from 15 residues.

The chain employs TRBV5-1 and TRBJ1-1, with TRBD1 identical over 7 bases. The germline gives CDR1 SGHRS, CDR2 YFSETQ. The CDR3 length is 14 residues. Germline trimming cut 0 bases from V and 6 bases from J; bases unmatched to any gene: 5. CDR3 amino acids: CASSLAGTASEAFF. In DNA, the CDR3 is TGCGCCAGCAGCTTGGCTGGGACAGCCTCTGAAGCTTTCTTT.

This sequence joins TRBV27 and TRBJ1-2, with TRBD1 identical over 7 bases. J gave up 3 bases and V 6 bases, and 4 bases lay outside the gene matches. Looked up from germline, CDR1 is MNHEY and CDR2 is SMNVEV (reference sequence). The CDR3 consists of 13 residues. In DNA, the CDR3 is TGTGCCAGCAGACGTGACAGGGACTATGGCTACACCTTC. Translating gives CASRRDRDYGYTF.

This clone was recorded once. V usage is TRBV18 and J usage is TRBJ2-7; unclear D gene. CDR3 length: 16 amino acids. Between the trimmed V and J ends, which lost 0 bases and 2 bases, there was a span of 14 bases. Germline CDR1 KGHSH, CDR2 LQKENI. The CDR3 DNA follows: TGTGCCAGCTCACCACCGGTCAGCAGGTCCACCTACGAGCAGTACTTC. Translation: CASSPPVSRSTYEQYF.

The chain is built from TRBV7-9 and TRBJ2-7; D might be TRBD2 (5 bases). Germline values: CDR1 SEHNR, CDR2 FQNEAQ (reference sequence). The CDR3 has 13 residues. The ends were cut back, 1 base at V and 3 bases at J, with 7 bases in the middle. The CDR3 protein is CASSLGTGYEQYF. Here the CDR3 DNA reads TGTGCCAGCAGCTTAGGGACTGGCTACGAGCAGTACTTC.

The chain combines TRBV5-1 with TRBJ2-6; 10 bases are a match to TRBD2. Losses at the gene ends were 4 bases for V and 4 bases for J; bases not matched to a gene: 8. The germline CDR1 and CDR2 sequences are SGHRS and YFSETQ. CDR3 length: 17 residues. CDR3 residues: CASSPRLAGVGANVLTF. For the CDR3, the DNA is TGCGCCAGCAGCCCCAGGCTAGCGGGGGTGGGGGCCAACGTCCTGACTTTC. Full variable domain (remainder filled in from reference TRBV5-1 and TRBJ2-6): KAGVTQTPRYLIKTRGQQVTLSCSPISGHRSVSWYQQTPGQGLQFLFEYFSETQRNKGNFPGRFSGRQFSNSRSEMNVSTLELGDSALYLCASSPRLAGVGANVLTFGAGSRLTVL.

The chain combines TRBV30 with TRBJ1-6; 8 bases align to TRBD1. This CDR3 has 14 residues. The V gene end was trimmed by 3 bases and the J gene end by 12 bases; junction bases not matched to a gene: 10. Germline-derived CDR1 and CDR2 are GTSNPN and SVGIG (reference sequence). CDR3 in amino acids: CAWSGGTGEVPLHF. CDR3 DNA: TGTGCCTGGAGCGGGGGGACAGGAGAGGTACCCCTCCACTTT.

CDR3 protein: CASSQGTGRAEAFF. CDR3 in DNA: TGTGCCAGCAGCCAAGGGACAGGGAGGGCTGAAGCTTTCTTT. The chain combines TRBV3-1 (or the pseudogene TRBV3-2) with TRBJ1-1, with TRBD1 identical over 8 bases. V gave up 1 base and J gave up 6 bases; unmatched junction bases: 4. This CDR3 spans 14 amino acids. CDR1 is LGHDT, CDR2 YNNKEL, per germline (reference sequence).

There are a few counts of this clone. The chain combines TRBV18 with TRBJ1-6; D is undetermined. Germline V gene data show CDR1 as KGHSH and CDR2 as LQKENI. Trimming removed 3 bases from V and 6 bases from J, with 9 bases in between. The CDR3 has 14 residues. The CDR3 sequence: CASSPDSLNSPLHF. The CDR3 region has the DNA TGTGCCAGCTCACCGGACTCCCTTAATTCACCCCTCCACTTT.

As to this clone: Other DNA variants within this sample encode the same CDR3. CDR3 DNA sequence: TGTGCCAGTAGCGACAGGGTCTCTGGAAACACCATATATTTT. Translating it yields CASSDRVSGNTIYF. This chain links TRBV19 with TRBJ1-3; 7 bases agree with TRBD1. In germline, CDR1 is LNHDA, CDR2 SQIVND (reference sequence). The CDR3 spans 14 residues. V lost 6 bases, J lost 0 bases, and 2 bases stayed unmatched.

The V and J genes are TRBV11-2 and TRBJ2-3, with 8 bases identical to TRBD1. This CDR3 has 14 amino acids. CDR1 is SGHAT and CDR2 is FQNNGV in the germline V gene. V was pared by 3 bases and J by 6 bases, with 5 bases of the junction left unmatched. DNA for the CDR3: TGTGCCAGCAGCTTGGGACAGGCCTCCGATACGCAGTATTTT. This codes for CASSLGQASDTQYF.

The chain is built from TRBV30 and TRBJ2-3; D is perhaps TRBD2 (7 bases). This CDR3 comprises 13 residues. Germline V gives CDR1 GTSNPN, CDR2 SVGIG (reference sequence). The ends were cut back, 1 base at V and 4 bases at J, with 9 bases in the middle. CDR3: CAWSGGGPDTQYF. The DNA for the CDR3 is TGTGCCTGGAGTGGGGGGGGGCCAGATACGCAGTATTTT.

This sequence joins TRBV28 and TRBJ1-2, with 9 positions matching TRBD1. Trimming cost V 4 bases and J 8 bases; bases outside gene matches: 5. The CDR3 is 13 amino acids. The germline V gene has CDR1 MDHEN and CDR2 SYDVKM. This CDR3 reads CASSSGQGSGYTF. The DNA of the CDR3 is TGTGCCAGCAGTTCAGGACAGGGGAGCGGCTACACCTTC.

This clone was observed a single time. The J gene is TRBJ1-5, the V gene TRBV4-1; the D is unclear. CDR1 MGHRA and CDR2 YSYEKL come from the germline V gene. V was pared by 0 bases and J by 3 bases, with 6 bases between. CDR3 size: 14 residues. The CDR3 DNA reads TGCGCCAGCAGCCAAGAGGGCCTCAATCAGCCCCAGCATTTT. This sequence encodes CASSQEGLNQPQHF.

The chain employs TRBV5-1 and TRBJ2-1; D may be TRBD1 (6 bases). With 0 bases removed from V and 0 bases from J, the gap between germline ends came to 10 bases. The CDR3 totals 16 residues. Per the germline V gene, CDR1 is SGHRS and CDR2 is YFSETQ. Written as DNA, the CDR3 is TGCGCCAGCAGCTTGGTGGCAGGGGCCTCCTACAATGAGCAGTTCTTC. Encoded protein: CASSLVAGASYNEQFF. The full variable domain, its missing parts supplied by reference TRBV5-1 and TRBJ2-1, is KAGVTQTPRYLIKTRGQQVTLSCSPISGHRSVSWYQQTPGQGLQFLFEYFSETQRNKGNFPGRFSGRQFSNSRSEMNVSTLELGDSALYLCASSLVAGASYNEQFFGPGTRLTVL.

The CDR3 loop is CASSPPSGVDTEAFF. CDR3 DNA sequence: TGTGCCAGCTCGCCTCCTTCAGGGGTAGACACTGAAGCTTTCTTT. The genes are TRBV18 and TRBJ1-1; TRBD1 is a possible D gene (6 bases). CDR1 and CDR2 from the germline V gene are KGHSH and LQKENI. The V and J ends lost 6 bases and 3 bases respectively, with 17 bases between them. This CDR3 is 15 amino acids long. Full variable domain (missing parts from reference TRBV18 and TRBJ1-1): NAGVMQNPRHLVRRRGQEARLRCSPMKGHSHVYWYRQLPEEGLKFMVYLQKENIIDESGMPKERFSAEFPKEGPSILRIQQVVRGDSAAYFCASSPPSGVDTEAFFGQGTRLTVV.

The gene calls are TRBV3-1 (or the pseudogene TRBV3-2) and TRBJ2-7, with a tentative D call TRBD2 (5 bases). The CDR3 runs 16 residues. The V gene lost 0 bases and the J gene lost 3 bases, with 15 bases spanning the gap. CDR1 and CDR2 (germline): LGHDT, YNNKEL (reference sequence). CDR3 loop: CASSQEIGLLGYEQYF. The DNA of the CDR3 is TGTGCCAGCAGCCAAGAGATCGGACTCCTGGGCTACGAGCAGTACTTC.